The 10 T cell receptor beta chains given below trace back to one sample, sequenced in a study of T cell repertoires in cytomegalovirus infection. Each CDR3 protein gets one entry after TCRdb re-called the reads with MiXCR. The sample includes just under 300,000 distinct CDR3 sequences, roughly a tenth of them seen just once. Sequencing was done on a sample of PBMCs. All receptors come from a human donor in good health (CMV status not recorded). Some clones in this sample may be carry-over from other donors' samples.

V usage is TRBV2 and J usage is TRBJ2-2; D possibly uses TRBD1 or TRBD2 (6 bases each). The germline V gene has CDR1 SNHLY and CDR2 FYNNEI. The length of the CDR3 is 14 residues. Trimming removed 6 bases at V and 3 bases at J, with 11 bases between. DNA for the CDR3: TGTGCCAGCAGGGGCCGGGGGCACACCGGGGAGCTGTTTTTT. As protein: CASRGRGHTGELFF.

The chain recombines TRBV20-1 with TRBJ1-2; D possibly corresponds to TRBD1 (6 bases). The V gene's germline CDR1 is DFQATT and CDR2 SNEGSKA (reference sequence). V lost 3 bases to trimming and J lost 6 bases, with 11 bases between them. This CDR3 has 12 amino acids. CDR3 bases: TGCAGTGCTAGTGGGGGGCGGAATGGCTACACCTTC. As protein: CSASGGRNGYTF.

This clonotype showed up many times. The V and J genes are TRBV7-2 and TRBJ1-6; TRBD1 is a possible D gene (5 bases). The CDR3 sequence is 14 residues long. CDR1 and CDR2 from the germline V gene are SGHTA and FQGNSA. With 1 base removed from V and 7 bases from J, the gap between germline ends came to 8 bases. The CDR3 loop is CASSLEGANSPLHF. In nucleotides, the CDR3 is TGTGCCAGCAGCTTAGAAGGGGCCAATTCACCCCTCCACTTT.

This clonotype has at least ten counts. The V gene is TRBV7-2, the J gene TRBJ2-1; D may be TRBD2 (5 bases). The V gene lost 5 bases and the J gene lost 2 bases, with 10 bases spanning the gap. Germline-derived CDR1 and CDR2 are SGHTA and FQGNSA. The CDR3 is 14 amino acids. This CDR3 reads CASSPRAAYNEQFF. CDR3 DNA sequence: TGTGCCAGCAGCCCCCGAGCGGCCTACAATGAGCAGTTCTTC.

This clonotype was recorded many times. The rearrangement links TRBV27 to TRBJ2-1; TRBD2 aligns across 12 bases. This CDR3 region has 15 residues. V dropped 6 bases and J dropped 7; count of bases not matched to a gene: 7. In germline, CDR1 is MNHEY, CDR2 SMNVEV (reference sequence). CDR3 sequence (DNA): TGTGCCAGCAGCCCCCTAGCGGGGGGGGGGAATGAGCAGTTCTTC. It is translated as CASSPLAGGGNEQFF.

This clonotype was counted at least ten times. The chain joins TRBV6-5 to TRBJ2-2; TRBD1 matches 8 bases. V lost 5 bases, J lost 6 bases, and 5 bases stayed unmatched. Germline assignment: CDR1 MNHEY and CDR2 SVGAGI. The CDR3 spans 14 residues. CDR3 sequence reads: CASSAGQGAGELFF. The CDR3, as DNA: TGTGCCAGCAGTGCCGGACAGGGAGCCGGGGAGCTGTTTTTT.

This clonotype was picked up many times. This chain connects TRBV12-3 or TRBV12-4 to TRBJ2-2, with TRBD2 matching over 8 bases. Trimming removed 4 bases from V and 0 bases from J; junction bases left unmatched: 4. This CDR3 region has 16 residues. The CDR3 protein is CASSSRAGANTGELFF. The CDR3 DNA is TGTGCCAGCAGTTCCCGAGCGGGGGCGAACACCGGGGAGCTGTTTTTT.

For this clonotype: A much more abundant neighbour one base away suggests this may be a read error. The chain carries TRBV20-1 and TRBJ2-1; the match to TRBD1 covers 10 bases. Looked up from germline, CDR1 is DFQATT and CDR2 is SNEGSKA (reference sequence). The CDR3 length is 16 residues. This CDR3 is CSAGGQGRVPYNERFF. The CDR3, as DNA: TGCAGTGCAGGGGGACAGGGGAGAGTCCCCTACAATGAGCGGTTCTTC.

The chain combines TRBV6-5 with TRBJ1-5; tentative D call: TRBD1 (6 bases). The V and J ends lost 7 bases and 0 bases respectively, with 13 bases between them. The CDR3 is 15 residues long. Germline V gene sequence: CDR1 MNHEY, CDR2 SVGAGI. The DNA of the CDR3 is TGTGCCAGCAAAGGTAGAGGGGGTAGCAATCAGCCCCAGCATTTT. It encodes CASKGRGGSNQPQHF.

Of note for this clonotype: With a much larger clone just one base away, this may be a read error. This CDR3 fails to terminate in the conserved phenylalanine or tryptophan, so it likely reflects a read error. The V gene is TRBV12-3 or TRBV12-4, the J gene TRBJ2-1; D is perhaps TRBD2 (7 bases). The CDR3 has 15 residues. The V gene lost 0 bases and the J gene lost 7 bases, with 13 bases spanning the gap. CDR3 sequence: CASSLAGGRINEQFI. In DNA, the CDR3 is TGTGCCAGCAGTTTAGCGGGGGGGCGGATTAATGAGCAGTTCATC.